Shown below are 24 T cell receptor beta chains from a single sample sequenced in a study of cytotoxic CD8 clonotypes in ibrutinib-treated CLL. Assay used: immunoSEQ multiplex PCR; TCRdb lists only in-frame clones, some missing. The data show 200,000 to 250,000 clones, roughly 65% seen once. The input for sequencing was PBMCs, taken after 12 months of ibrutinib treatment. The source of these receptors is a human donor with chronic lymphocytic leukemia.

The chain uses TRBV5-4 and TRBJ1-1; no firm D call. The CDR3 totals 13 residues. Germline loops: CDR1 SGHNT, CDR2 YYREEE (reference sequence). The ends were cut back, 1 base at V and 6 bases at J, with 10 bases in the middle. CDR3 sequence (DNA): TGTGCCAGCAGCTTGCCACTAAGGTCTGAAGCTTTCTTT. Protein sequence: CASSLPLRSEAFF. Complete variable domain (other parts from reference TRBV5-4 and TRBJ1-1): ETGVTQSPTHLIKTRGQQVTLRCSSQSGHNTVSWYQQALGQGPQFIFQYYREEENGRGNFPPRFSGLQFPNYSSELNVNALELDDSALYLCASSLPLRSEAFFGQGTRLTVV.

CDR3 bases: TGTGCCAGCAGCTTATCACCGGACAGGCGAACTGGCTACACCTTC. This translates into CASSLSPDRRTGYTF. The gene calls are TRBV7-9 and TRBJ1-2, with 7 positions matching TRBD1. The germline gives CDR1 SEHNR, CDR2 FQNEAQ (reference sequence). V lost 2 bases and J lost 7; bases outside the gene matches: 10. The CDR3 is made up of 15 amino acids.

In nucleotides, the CDR3 is TGCAGCGTTCAGGGGGAGGGGGGGCACAATCAGCCCCAGCATTTT. Residues: CSVQGEGGHNQPQHF. The chain combines TRBV29-1 with TRBJ1-5; 7 bases are shared with TRBD1. Germline trimming cut 5 bases from V and 3 bases from J; bases unmatched to any gene: 10. CDR1 is SQVTM, CDR2 ANQGSEA, per germline. The CDR3 loop spans 15 amino acids. The full variable domain, in which reference TRBV29-1 and TRBJ1-5 provide the parts outside the CDR3, is SAVISQKPSRDICQRGTSLTIQCQVDSQVTMMFWYRQQPGQSLTLIATANQGSEATYESGFVIDKFPISRPNLTFSTLTVSNMSPEDSSIYLCSVQGEGGHNQPQHFGDGTRLSIL.

The gene calls are TRBV7-6 and TRBJ1-5, with D unclear. V lost 0 bases and J lost 7, with 7 bases in between. CDR1 and CDR2 from the germline V gene are SGHVS and FNYEAQ. This CDR3 is built from 13 residues. The CDR3 nucleotides read TGTGCCAGCAGCTTAGCGTCTAGACAGCCCCAGCATTTT. Translating gives CASSLASRQPQHF.

This chain uses TRBV18 with TRBJ1-3, with a weak D call TRBD1 (5 bases). V was trimmed by 2 bases and J by 4 bases, leaving 9 bases between them. The CDR3 has 14 residues. Germline-derived CDR1 and CDR2 are KGHSH and LQKENI. DNA for the CDR3: TGTGCCAGCTCACCATCCCAGGGAGGAAACACCATATATTTT. Its translation: CASSPSQGGNTIYF. The full variable domain, with the rest looked up from reference TRBV18 and TRBJ1-3, is NAGVMQNPRHLVRRRGQEARLRCSPMKGHSHVYWYRQLPEEGLKFMVYLQKENIIDESGMPKERFSAEFPKEGPSILRIQQVVRGDSAAYFCASSPSQGGNTIYFGEGSWLTVV.

This clone was detected many times. V and J are TRBV29-1 and TRBJ1-4; TRBD1 is a possible D gene (6 bases). Trimming left V 4 bases short and J 5 bases short, with 11 bases between. The germline gives CDR1 SQVTM, CDR2 ANQGSEA. This CDR3 has 13 amino acids. The CDR3 loop reads CSVARTANEKLFF. The CDR3 DNA follows: TGCAGCGTTGCCCGGACAGCAAATGAAAAACTGTTTTTT.

This clone has more than one count but fewer than ten. The V gene is TRBV7-9, the J gene TRBJ1-2, with a weak D call TRBD1 (5 bases). The CDR3 is made up of 14 amino acids. V shed 1 base and J shed 4 bases, with 10 bases lying between them. CDR1 is SEHNR and CDR2 is FQNEAQ in the germline V gene (reference sequence). This chain's CDR3 is CASSLDGTGYGYTF. CDR3 DNA: TGTGCCAGCAGCTTAGACGGGACGGGCTATGGCTACACCTTC.

This clone was detected a few times. V usage is TRBV7-9 and J usage is TRBJ1-5; 9 nucleotides align to TRBD1. Per germline, CDR1 SEHNR and CDR2 FQNEAQ (reference sequence). This CDR3 region has 15 residues. V trimming: 1 base; J trimming: 7 bases; junction bases outside the gene matches: 5. For the CDR3, the DNA is TGTGCCAGCAGCTTAGAACAGGGGGCCGGGCAGCCCCAGCATTTT. Its protein is CASSLEQGAGQPQHF.

In its sample, this clone was seen many times. The same CDR3 arises from other DNA sequences in this sample as well. This chain's CDR3 is CASSYSTGGRPQHF. The CDR3 nucleotides read TGTGCCAGCAGTTACTCGACGGGGGGTCGGCCCCAGCATTTT. The gene calls are TRBV6-5 and TRBJ1-5, with D possibly matching TRBD1 (5 bases). CDR1 and CDR2 (germline): MNHEY, SVGAGI. The CDR3 covers 14 residues. V was shortened by 0 bases and J by 9 bases, with 12 bases between the two germline ends.

This clone occurred once. The genes are TRBV5-4 and TRBJ1-6; TRBD1 might be the D (5 bases). CDR3 size: 16 residues. The V end lost 0 bases, the J end lost 8 bases, and 15 bases lay between the germline ends. CDR1 and CDR2 from the germline V gene are SGHNT and YYREEE (reference sequence). The CDR3 DNA reads TGTGCCAGCAGCTTGGCCGGGGCGCCTCAAGATTCACCCCTCCACTTT. This sequence encodes CASSLAGAPQDSPLHF.

The gene calls are TRBV21-1 and TRBJ1-2; the table's D gene call, TRBD1, was not cross checked with the DNA. TRBV21-1 constitutes a pseudogene. The CDR3 is made up of 16 amino acids. The CDR3 nucleotides are TGTGCCAGCAGCAAAGATGGACAGGGGCCTAACTATGGCTACACCTTC. Its protein product is CASSKDGQGPNYGYTF.

This clone showed up just a few times. The chain employs TRBV5-1 and TRBJ2-7; unclear D gene. CDR1 SGHRS and CDR2 YFSETQ come from the germline V gene. Trimming removed 1 base at V and 2 bases at J, with 7 bases between. The CDR3 consists of 13 residues. CDR3 in amino acids: CASSLWDTYEQYF. The CDR3 bases are TGCGCCAGCAGCTTGTGGGATACCTACGAGCAGTACTTC.

This clone turned up a few times. The genes are TRBV19 and TRBJ1-5; 12 nucleotides align to TRBD1. Germline V CDR1 and CDR2: LNHDA, SQIVND (reference sequence). V gave up 3 bases and J gave up 0 bases; unmatched junction bases: 3. The CDR3 has 17 amino acids. This chain's CDR3 is CASSMGTGGLSNQPQHF. The CDR3 bases are TGTGCCAGTAGTATGGGGACAGGGGGCCTTAGCAATCAGCCCCAGCATTTT.

V usage is TRBV9 and J usage is TRBJ1-1; D not resolved. Trimming shortened V by 6 bases and J by 0 bases, and 9 bases separated the two germline ends. CDR1 SGDLS and CDR2 YYNGEE come from the germline V gene. There are 13 residues in the CDR3. The chain's CDR3 is CASNRYMNTEAFF. In DNA, the CDR3 is TGTGCCAGCAACCGCTACATGAACACTGAAGCTTTCTTT.

V usage is TRBV27 and J usage is TRBJ2-1; 7 nucleotides match TRBD2. The V gene's germline CDR1 is MNHEY and CDR2 SMNVEV (reference sequence). Unmatched junction bases numbered 8, after V lost 2 bases and J lost 4 bases. The CDR3 extends over 16 amino acids. In DNA form, the CDR3 reads TGTGCCAGCAGTTTAAGCCGGGGGGTCCTTTACAATGAGCAGTTCTTC. Amino acid sequence: CASSLSRGVLYNEQFF.

The chain uses TRBV4-1 and TRBJ2-7; D remains ambiguous. Between the trimmed V and J ends, which lost 1 base and 2 bases, there was a span of 9 bases. CDR1 and CDR2 from the germline V gene are MGHRA and YSYEKL. This CDR3 comprises 14 residues. The CDR3 region is CASSQGLGPYEQYF. Written as DNA, the CDR3 is TGCGCCAGCAGCCAAGGGTTAGGACCCTACGAGCAGTACTTC.

The chain is built from TRBV14 and TRBJ2-1; no definite D call. The CDR3 spans 12 residues. The V end lost 4 bases, the J end lost 12 bases, and 13 bases lay between the germline ends. Germline-derived CDR1 and CDR2 are SGHDN and FVKESK. This CDR3 reads CASSRVNMGQFF. CDR3 bases: TGTGCCAGCAGCCGCGTTAACATGGGGCAGTTCTTC.

The chain combines TRBV4-2 with TRBJ1-1; D call uncertain. Trimming removed 4 bases at V and 7 bases at J, with 19 bases between. Germline CDR1 LGHNA, CDR2 YNFKEQ. The CDR3 length is 15 residues. The CDR3 coding sequence is TGTGCCAGCAGCCTGGCCTCGGGAGCCAAGGGTGAAGCTTTCTTT. Translation gives CASSLASGAKGEAFF.

The chain recombines TRBV7-9 with TRBJ2-7, with D possibly TRBD2 on 6 matching bases. The V gene's germline CDR1 is SEHNR and CDR2 FQNEAQ (reference sequence). The length of the CDR3 is 13 residues. Trimming took off 6 bases at V and 3 bases at J, with 12 bases between the two ends. This CDR3 is CASRIGSGYEQYF. In DNA, the CDR3 is TGTGCCAGCAGGATCGGTAGCGGCTACGAGCAGTACTTC. Variable domain in full (rest from reference TRBV7-9 and TRBJ2-7): DTGVSQNPRHKITKRGQNVTFRCDPISEHNRLYWYRQTLGQGPEFLTYFQNEAQLEKSRLLSDRFSAERPKGSFSTLEIQRTEQGDSAMYLCASRIGSGYEQYFGPGTRLTVT.

Worth noting for this clone: One end of the junction is discordant with germline, which a read error may explain. V and J are TRBV5-1 and TRBJ2-7; D is unresolved. CDR1 is SGHRS, CDR2 YFSETQ, per germline. The CDR3 totals 8 residues. CDR3 sequence reads: CASGPTVF. The CDR3 bases are TGCGCCAGCGGCCCCACCGTCTTC.

The chain uses TRBV18 and TRBJ1-3; TRBD1 is a possible D gene (6 bases). V lost 0 bases to trimming and J lost 2 bases, with 23 bases between them. The CDR3 spans 20 residues. Germline assignment: CDR1 KGHSH and CDR2 LQKENI. The CDR3: CASSPPFSSGAGLPGNTIYF. For the CDR3, the DNA is TGTGCCAGCTCACCACCGTTTAGCTCAGGGGCCGGTCTGCCTGGAAACACCATATATTTT.

The rearrangement links TRBV27 to TRBJ1-4; 9 bases are shared with TRBD1. The V segment lost 4 bases and the J segment 8 bases; nucleotides outside the gene matches: 5. The CDR3 length is 14 residues. Germline V gene sequence: CDR1 MNHEY, CDR2 SMNVEV (reference sequence). As DNA, the CDR3 is TGTGCCAGCAGTTACGGGACAGGGTCCGAAAAACTGTTTTTT. It yields the protein CASSYGTGSEKLFF.

In its sample, this clone was seen a few times. The gene calls are TRBV9 and TRBJ1-5; 9 bases match TRBD1. The CDR3 consists of 15 residues. With V trimmed by 5 bases and J by 1 base, 4 bases remained unmatched. Germline V gene data show CDR1 as SGDLS and CDR2 as YYNGEE. This CDR3 is CASSKQGASNQPQHF. CDR3 DNA: TGTGCCAGCAGTAAACAGGGGGCGAGCAATCAGCCCCAGCATTTT.

This chain connects TRBV18 to TRBJ1-4, with a possible D match to TRBD1 (5 bases). Germline V gives CDR1 KGHSH, CDR2 LQKENI. The length of the CDR3 is 14 residues. V lost 3 bases and J lost 2, with 7 bases in between. CDR3 residues: CASSPAGTNEKLFF. The CDR3 nucleotides read TGTGCCAGCTCACCGGCAGGGACTAATGAAAAACTGTTTTTT.